A selection of T cell receptor beta chains follows, all from one sample in a study of blood T cell repertoires in COVID-19. Using immunoSEQ multiplex PCR, the repertoire was profiled, and TCRdb retains in-frame clones only, with some absent. The table records about 170,000 clones, under 90% of them present only once. Material for sequencing was peripheral blood. These receptor sequences come from a woman aged 80 or older with acute or convalescent COVID-19. Both conserved end residues are part of each CDR3. The order of the fields is CDR3 DNA, CDR3 protein, clone size, J gene, CDR3 length, D gene, V gene. The D gene is left open where the match is weak. Rows may omit the clone size; those that give it use once, few, many or a size class.

CDR3 DNA: TGTGCCAGCAGTCCATGGGGCAGGGGAAGCGATCAGCCCCAGCATTTT
CDR3 protein: CASSPWGRGSDQPQHF
clone size: .
J gene: TRBJ1-5
CDR3 length: 16
D gene: .
V gene: TRBV2

CDR3 DNA: TGTGCCAGCAGCCTTCGGACTAGCGGGGGGGCCCCTCCCCAGTACTTC
CDR3 protein: CASSLRTSGGAPPQYF
clone size: .
J gene: TRBJ2-5
CDR3 length: 16
D gene: TRBD2
V gene: TRBV13

CDR3 DNA: TGTGCCAGCAGCTTAGCGGGCGGGGGGGCGGCCGGGGAGCTGTTTTTT
CDR3 protein: CASSLAGGGAAGELFF
clone size: .
J gene: TRBJ2-2
CDR3 length: 16
D gene: TRBD2
V gene: TRBV7-2

CDR3 DNA: TGCGCCAGCAAGACAGAGTCGAACACCGGGGAGCTGTTTTTT
CDR3 protein: CASKTESNTGELFF
clone size: .
J gene: TRBJ2-2
CDR3 length: 14
D gene: .
V gene: TRBV4-3

CDR3 DNA: TGTGCCAGCTCACCCTCCGGGACAGGGGGAGCCCCCTACGAGCAGTACTTC
CDR3 protein: CASSPSGTGGAPYEQYF
clone size: .
J gene: TRBJ2-7
CDR3 length: 17
D gene: TRBD1
V gene: TRBV18

CDR3 DNA: TGTGCCAGCAGGACACAGGGGGCGACTATCTCCGAGCAGTACTTC
CDR3 protein: CASRTQGATISEQYF
clone size: .
J gene: TRBJ2-7
CDR3 length: 15
D gene: TRBD1
V gene: TRBV6-5

CDR3 DNA: TGTGCCAGTAGTCCCCTGAGGGGGACTGAAGCTTTCTTT
CDR3 protein: CASSPLRGTEAFF
clone size: .
J gene: TRBJ1-1
CDR3 length: 13
D gene: .
V gene: TRBV19

CDR3 DNA: TGTGCCAGCACCACCCAGGGCGTCGGTGGCTACACCTTC
CDR3 protein: CASTTQGVGGYTF
clone size: .
J gene: TRBJ1-2
CDR3 length: 13
D gene: .
V gene: TRBV7-2

CDR3 DNA: TGTGCCAGCAGCCAAGTACCGGGACAGGGGGGAAGCTCCTACGAGCAGTACTTC
CDR3 protein: CASSQVPGQGGSSYEQYF
clone size: .
J gene: TRBJ2-7
CDR3 length: 18
D gene: TRBD1
V gene: TRBV14

CDR3 DNA: TGTGCCAGCAGCTTGGGACCGACTATCCGCGAGCAGTACTTC
CDR3 protein: CASSLGPTIREQYF
clone size: .
J gene: TRBJ2-7
CDR3 length: 14
D gene: .
V gene: TRBV5-6

CDR3 DNA: TGCGCCAGCAGCGATATTCAGGGAAGCGAGACCCAGTACTTC
CDR3 protein: CASSDIQGSETQYF
clone size: .
J gene: TRBJ2-5
CDR3 length: 14
D gene: .
V gene: TRBV5-1

CDR3 DNA: TGTGCCAGCAGTCCCCTGAGAACGGCGACGGGCACCGGGGAGCTGTTTTTT
CDR3 protein: CASSPLRTATGTGELFF
clone size: few
J gene: TRBJ2-2
CDR3 length: 17
D gene: .
V gene: TRBV27

CDR3 DNA: TGTGCCAGTAGTACGACAGGGGGCCTAGCTGGTGAGCAGTTCTTC
CDR3 protein: CASSTTGGLAGEQFF
clone size: .
J gene: TRBJ2-1
CDR3 length: 15
D gene: TRBD1
V gene: TRBV19

CDR3 DNA: TGTGCCAGCAGTCCCCTAGTGGACACTGAAGCTTTCTTT
CDR3 protein: CASSPLVDTEAFF
clone size: .
J gene: TRBJ1-1
CDR3 length: 13
D gene: .
V gene: TRBV27

CDR3 DNA: TGTGCCAGTAGACGAGGGACAGCCCGCGGGTATGGCTACACCTTC
CDR3 protein: CASRRGTARGYGYTF
clone size: .
J gene: TRBJ1-2
CDR3 length: 15
D gene: TRBD1
V gene: TRBV19

CDR3 DNA: TGTGCCAGCAGTGATGGGACAGGACTTCTAGAGACCCAGTACTTC
CDR3 protein: CASSDGTGLLETQYF
clone size: .
J gene: TRBJ2-5
CDR3 length: 15
D gene: TRBD1
V gene: TRBV2

CDR3 DNA: TGTGCCAGTAGTATCCAGGGGGCGGACGAGCAGTACTTC
CDR3 protein: CASSIQGADEQYF
clone size: .
J gene: TRBJ2-7
CDR3 length: 13
D gene: TRBD1
V gene: TRBV19

CDR3 DNA: TGCGCCAGCAGCCAAGATCGGTGGACTAGCGAGTACGTGCCGGACACCGGGGAGCTGTTTTTT
CDR3 protein: CASSQDRWTSEYVPDTGELFF
clone size: .
J gene: TRBJ2-2
CDR3 length: 21
D gene: TRBD2
V gene: TRBV4-3

CDR3 DNA: TGTGCCAGCAGCCCAACGACAGGGTCGAATTCACCCCTCCACTTT
CDR3 protein: CASSPTTGSNSPLHF
clone size: .
J gene: TRBJ1-6
CDR3 length: 15
D gene: TRBD1
V gene: TRBV3-1/TRBV3-2

CDR3 DNA: TGTGCCAGTAGGGAGACCCCCTATGGGGCCAACGTCCTGACTTTC
CDR3 protein: CASRETPYGANVLTF
clone size: .
J gene: TRBJ2-6
CDR3 length: 15
D gene: .
V gene: TRBV19

CDR3 DNA: TGTGCCAGCTCGACATACAGGACCGGGGAGCTGTTTTTT
CDR3 protein: CASSTYRTGELFF
clone size: .
J gene: TRBJ2-2
CDR3 length: 13
D gene: .
V gene: TRBV6-9

CDR3 DNA: TGTGCCAGCAGTTTTGAAGCAAACACCATATATTTT
CDR3 protein: CASSFEANTIYF
clone size: few
J gene: TRBJ1-3
CDR3 length: 12
D gene: .
V gene: TRBV12-3/TRBV12-4

CDR3 DNA: TGTGCCAGCTCACCGGGAGGGGACGGTGAGCAGTTCTTC
CDR3 protein: CASSPGGDGEQFF
clone size: .
J gene: TRBJ2-1
CDR3 length: 13
D gene: TRBD2
V gene: TRBV18

CDR3 DNA: TGTGCCAGCAGCTTAGCGCTACAGGCAGCTCGGGAGACCCAGTACTTC
CDR3 protein: CASSLALQAARETQYF
clone size: .
J gene: TRBJ2-5
CDR3 length: 16
D gene: .
V gene: TRBV7-2

CDR3 DNA: TGCGCCAGCAGTCAATCCACGGAACAGGGGACTAGCGGGGCGCCCACCGGGGAGCTGTTTTTT
CDR3 protein: CASSQSTEQGTSGAPTGELFF
clone size: .
J gene: TRBJ2-2
CDR3 length: 21
D gene: TRBD2
V gene: TRBV23-1

CDR3 DNA: TGTGCCAGCAGCTTAGCGGGACAGGGGGTGGCTGGCTACACCTTC
CDR3 protein: CASSLAGQGVAGYTF
clone size: .
J gene: TRBJ1-2
CDR3 length: 15
D gene: TRBD1
V gene: TRBV7-2

CDR3 DNA: TGTGCCAGCAGCTACGGACAGAACACTGAAGCTTTCTTT
CDR3 protein: CASSYGQNTEAFF
clone size: .
J gene: TRBJ1-1
CDR3 length: 13
D gene: .
V gene: TRBV3-1/TRBV3-2

CDR3 DNA: TGTGCCAGCAGTTCCCTGAGGGGGACAGGGGACAATCAGCCCCAGCATTTT
CDR3 protein: CASSSLRGTGDNQPQHF
clone size: few
J gene: TRBJ1-5
CDR3 length: 17
D gene: TRBD1
V gene: TRBV27

CDR3 DNA: TGTGCCAGCAGCCAACTAGCGGTAAACACAGATACGCAGTATTTT
CDR3 protein: CASSQLAVNTDTQYF
clone size: .
J gene: TRBJ2-3
CDR3 length: 15
D gene: TRBD2
V gene: TRBV3-1/TRBV3-2

CDR3 DNA: TGTGCCTCCACTCCAACAGGGGTCACCGGGGAGCTGTTTTTT
CDR3 protein: CASTPTGVTGELFF
clone size: .
J gene: TRBJ2-2
CDR3 length: 14
D gene: TRBD1
V gene: TRBV7-9